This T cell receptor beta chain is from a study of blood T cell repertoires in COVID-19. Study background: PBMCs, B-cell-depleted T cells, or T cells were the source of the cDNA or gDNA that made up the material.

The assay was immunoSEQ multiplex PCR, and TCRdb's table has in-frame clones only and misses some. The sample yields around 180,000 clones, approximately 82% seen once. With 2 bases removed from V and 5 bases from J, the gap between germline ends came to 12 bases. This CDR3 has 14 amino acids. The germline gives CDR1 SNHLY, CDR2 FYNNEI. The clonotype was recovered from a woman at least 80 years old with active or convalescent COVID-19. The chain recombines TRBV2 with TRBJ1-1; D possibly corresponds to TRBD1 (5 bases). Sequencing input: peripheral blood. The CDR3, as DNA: TGTGCCAGCAGTGAATGGGGGGTCGGAACTGAAGCTTTCTTT. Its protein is CASSEWGVGTEAFF.